The text below deals with one T cell receptor (beta chain). As yet, its antigen is unknown. The data originate from a study of CD8 T cells in Susac syndrome. Overall study results and limits: Only a relatively small number of individuals were included in the TCR sequencing and HLA analysis.

TCR beta was sequenced from blood CD8+ and CD4+ T cells. Purification of the CD8+ and CD4+ T cells relied on negative isolation, and TEMRA cells underwent FACS enrichment. cDNA came from about 0.5 to 1 ug RNA primed by random hexamers. Amplification of TCR beta CDR3 by immunoSEQ multiplex PCR spanned 54 Vbeta and 13 Jbeta. TCRdb fed the immunoSEQ multiplex PCR reads into MiXCR, producing one record per CDR3 protein. The sample holds over 300,000 distinct CDR3 sequences, about 91% seen once. Material: CD4+ T cells from PBMCs. The sequence was obtained from a human donor with multiple sclerosis.

CDR3 in amino acids: CASSRDTIPYEQYF. CDR3 in DNA: TGTGCCAGCAGTAGGGACACTATCCCCTACGAGCAGTACTTC. This chain uses TRBV7-2 with TRBJ2-7; possible D gene TRBD1, 6 bases. Trimming stripped 6 bases from V and 2 bases from J, with 14 bases between. The CDR3 covers 14 residues. Germline CDR1 SGHTA, CDR2 FQGNSA.